A selection of T cell receptor beta chains follows, all from one sample in a study of OX40 agonist ivuxolimab in advanced cancers. Clones were read by immunoSEQ multiplex PCR, and TCRdb kept only the in-frame ones, dropping some. The repertoire consists of 70,000 to 75,000 clones, with approximately 86% occurring once and the leading ten covering approximately 2.6%. The sequencing here drew on CD4+ or CD8+ T cells sorted from blood, taken in a trial of the OX40 agonist ivuxolimab. The receptors here all came from an adult with an advanced solid tumor such as melanoma, head and neck, liver or kidney cancer. The conserved cysteine and the conserved F or W are not part of the CDR3 here. A D gene is named only where the DNA matches it firmly.

J | V | D | CDR3
TRBJ1-5 | TRBV5-6 | TRBD1 | ASSLAQGGQPQH
TRBJ2-7 | TRBV10-3 | . | AISESLLGEQY
TRBJ2-7 | TRBV5-1 | . | ASSLSSYEQY
TRBJ2-5 | TRBV5-1 | . | ASSSGAETQY
TRBJ2-7 | TRBV18 | . | ASSPDRTEQY
TRBJ2-3 | TRBV11-3 | TRBD1 | ASSPGQAPSTDTQY
TRBJ2-2 | TRBV18 | . | ASSPPSVTGTGELF
TRBJ1-6 | TRBV6-5 | TRBD1 | ASSYRTGNSPLH
TRBJ2-3 | TRBV30 | . | AWSLGVKQY
TRBJ2-1 | TRBV13 | . | ASSLWYNGYNEQF
TRBJ2-1 | TRBV5-4 | TRBD2 | ASSLRGGGYNEQF
TRBJ1-4 | TRBV30 | . | AWTQGPNEKLF
TRBJ2-7 | TRBV5-1 | . | ASSPELGQGTYEQY
TRBJ1-1 | TRBV5-1 | . | ASSYGDPGFEAF
TRBJ1-2 | TRBV19 | . | ASSQNRFRNT
TRBJ2-2 | TRBV4-1 | TRBD1 | ASSQGGQGAMFGGELF
TRBJ2-2 | TRBV5-1 | TRBD2 | ASSPRAGVGGELF
TRBJ2-3 | TRBV7-9 | TRBD2 | ASSFSLLAVPGGTDTQY
TRBJ2-3 | TRBV9 | . | ASSDEGRPEDTQY
TRBJ2-7 | TRBV2 | TRBD2 | ASRSLAGRGDEQY
TRBJ2-7 | TRBV27 | TRBD2 | ASSRTSGKSYEQY
TRBJ1-2 | TRBV5-1 | . | ASSLRERDGYT
TRBJ1-3 | TRBV25-1 | TRBD1 | ASSEGQGKSGNTIY
TRBJ2-1 | TRBV19 | TRBD2 | ASRGLAGFEQF